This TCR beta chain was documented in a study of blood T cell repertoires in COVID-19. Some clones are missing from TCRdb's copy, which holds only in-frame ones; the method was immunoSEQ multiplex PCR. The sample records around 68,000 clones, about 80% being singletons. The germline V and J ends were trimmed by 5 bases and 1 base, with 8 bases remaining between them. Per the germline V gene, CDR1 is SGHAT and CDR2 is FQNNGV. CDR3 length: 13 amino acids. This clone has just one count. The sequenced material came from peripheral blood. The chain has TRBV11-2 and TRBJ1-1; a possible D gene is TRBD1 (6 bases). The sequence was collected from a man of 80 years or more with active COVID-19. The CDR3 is CASSQDRNTEAFF. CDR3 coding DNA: TGTGCCAGCAGCCAGGACAGGAACACTGAAGCTTTCTTT.